The 23 T cell receptor beta chains reported below all come from one sample, sequenced in a study of human T cells and chemical hapten exposure. The time point: patch test 1, 2 weeks after DPC sensitization. Treatment described: therapeutic diphenylcyclopropenone sensitization with weekly scalp DPC. TCRdb recomputed calls from the RACE reads with MiXCR, one row per CDR3 protein. The repertoire holds roughly 82,000 distinct CDR3 sequences, with approximately 12% as singletons. This material consisted of whole blood, taken in connection with sensitization to the hapten diphenylcyclopropenone (DPC). The receptors come from a woman aged 60-75 years with alopecia areata. Some clones in this sample may be carry-over from other donors' samples.

This clonotype was counted a few times. The chain recombines TRBV12-3 or TRBV12-4 with TRBJ2-2, with D hard to call. The length of the CDR3 is 15 residues. V was clipped by 3 bases and J by 5 bases, with 13 bases between them. This CDR3 reads CASSFSTADTGELFF. The CDR3, as DNA: TGTGCCAGCAGTTTTTCGACGGCAGATACCGGGGAGCTGTTTTTT.

The table lists this clonotype with a few counts. The chain uses TRBV2 and TRBJ1-4, with 9 nucleotides matching TRBD1. V lost 8 bases to trimming and J lost 7 bases; unmatched junction nucleotides: 5. The CDR3 spans 13 residues. Germline V gene lookup returns CDR1 SNHLY and CDR2 FYNNEI. CDR3 sequence reads: CASDPGQGEKLFF. As DNA, the CDR3 is TGTGCCAGCGACCCGGGACAGGGTGAAAAACTGTTTTTT.

For this clonotype: Possible read error: a much larger clone is one base away. This chain links TRBV9 with TRBJ1-2; the match to TRBD1 covers 9 bases. V shed 6 bases, J shed 4 bases, and the junction held 13 bases outside the gene matches. Germline loops: CDR1 SGDLS, CDR2 YYNGEE. This CDR3 is 16 amino acids long. CDR3 loop: CASNPGTGSESYGYTF. For the CDR3, the DNA is TGTGCCAGCAACCCCGGGACAGGGAGTGAGTCCTATGGCTACACCTTC.

The CDR3 DNA reads TGCAGTGCTAGAGGGGCGGGGAACAGTCGCTTTCGGTCTGGCTACACCTTC. Translating gives CSARGAGNSRFRSGYTF. J is TRBJ1-2 and V is TRBV20-1; unclear D gene. Germline loops: CDR1 DFQATT, CDR2 SNEGSKA (reference sequence). The V and J ends lost 1 base and 7 bases respectively, with 25 bases between them. CDR3 length equals 17 residues.

The chain is built from TRBV7-8 and TRBJ2-2, with unresolved D. The CDR3 totals 15 residues. The V end was cut by 2 bases, the J end by 4 bases, with 11 bases between. The germline V gene has CDR1 SGHVS and CDR2 FQNEAQ. The CDR3, as DNA: TGTGCCAGCAGCTTACCGTCACAGTCCACCGGGGAGCTGTTTTTT. The encoded protein is CASSLPSQSTGELFF. Full variable domain (remainder filled in from reference TRBV7-8 and TRBJ2-2): GAGVSQSPRYKVAKRGQDVALRCDPISGHVSLFWYQQALGQGPEFLTYFQNEAQLDKSGLPSDRFFAERPEGSVSTLKIQRTQQEDSAVYLCASSLPSQSTGELFFGEGSRLTVL.

The table lists this clonotype with many counts. The rearrangement joins TRBV7-9 to TRBJ2-7; D gene unclear. The germline CDR1 and CDR2 sequences are SEHNR and FQNEAQ (reference sequence). V lost 4 bases, J lost 1 base, and 8 bases lay in between. The CDR3 loop spans 13 amino acids. The chain's CDR3 is CASSSTGSYEQYF. CDR3 DNA sequence: TGTGCCAGCAGCTCCACCGGGTCCTACGAGCAGTACTTC.

In this sample, this clonotype turned up many times. The rearrangement uses TRBV20-1 and TRBJ2-5; D perhaps matches TRBD1 (6 bases). The V and J ends lost 6 bases and 2 bases respectively, with 10 bases between them. This CDR3 spans 12 amino acids. Germline CDR1 is DFQATT and CDR2 is SNEGSKA (reference sequence). The CDR3 nucleotides read TGCAGTGCAAGGACAGTACAAGAGACCCAGTACTTC. This codes for CSARTVQETQYF.

This clonotype was detected a few times. V usage is TRBV21-1 and J usage is TRBJ2-7; TRBD1, the table's D call, was not compared with the DNA. TRBV21-1 is deemed a pseudogene. The CDR3 extends over 14 amino acids. Here the CDR3 reads CASRIGTVPYEQYF. The CDR3 nucleotides read TGTGCCAGCAGAATCGGGACAGTTCCCTACGAGCAGTACTTC.

This clonotype has a handful of counts. V usage is TRBV11-2 and J usage is TRBJ1-1; D gene uncertain. Germline-derived CDR1 and CDR2 are SGHAT and FQNNGV. The CDR3 has 13 residues. Trimming removed 2 bases at V and 1 base at J, with 5 bases between. The CDR3 DNA reads TGTGCCAGCAGCTTATGGGGGAACACTGAAGCTTTCTTT. It encodes CASSLWGNTEAFF.

The genes are TRBV29-1 and TRBJ2-7; D possibly uses TRBD1 or TRBD2 (5 bases each). The CDR3 length is 13 residues. Per the germline V gene, CDR1 is SQVTM and CDR2 is ANQGSEA. With 6 bases removed from V and 3 bases from J, the gap between germline ends came to 15 bases. The CDR3 loop is CSVSKGTIYEQYF. In nucleotides, the CDR3 is TGCAGCGTGTCCAAAGGGACGATCTACGAGCAGTACTTC.

V and J are TRBV2 and TRBJ2-3, with TRBD1 matching 10 bases. With V trimmed by 4 bases and J by 4 bases, 2 bases remained unmatched. The CDR3 has 14 residues. CDR1 and CDR2 from the germline V gene are SNHLY and FYNNEI. DNA of the CDR3: TGTGCCAGCAGTGCGGGGACAGGGGCAGATACGCAGTATTTT. It specifies CASSAGTGADTQYF.

This clonotype was counted only a few times. The chain employs TRBV7-6 and TRBJ2-3, with TRBD2 matching 9 bases. The V segment lost 1 base and the J segment 8 bases; nucleotides outside the gene matches: 7. The germline gives CDR1 SGHVS, CDR2 FNYEAQ. The length of the CDR3 is 15 residues. For the CDR3, the DNA is TGTGCCAGCAGCTTAGAGGGACTAGCAGGAGGTACGCAGTATTTT. Translation: CASSLEGLAGGTQYF.

V and J are TRBV11-2 and TRBJ2-7; 7 positions agree with TRBD1. V lost 3 bases, J lost 4 bases, and 9 bases stayed unmatched. CDR3 length equals 15 residues. Per germline, CDR1 SGHAT and CDR2 FQNNGV. CDR3 sequence: CASSFNPQGLYEQYF. The CDR3 region has the DNA TGTGCCAGCAGCTTTAACCCACAGGGGTTGTACGAGCAGTACTTC.

This clonotype was detected a few times. The chain joins TRBV18 to TRBJ2-7; the D call may be TRBD1 or TRBD2 (5 bases each). The CDR3 covers 14 residues. Per the germline V gene, CDR1 is KGHSH and CDR2 is LQKENI. Trimming took off 2 bases at V and 1 base at J, with 9 bases between the two ends. The CDR3 bases are TGTGCCAGCTCACCAAGGGACCGATCCTACGAGCAGTACTTC. Amino acids: CASSPRDRSYEQYF.

This clonotype was seen many times. This sequence joins TRBV20-1 and TRBJ1-2; D remains unclear. Trimming shortened V by 6 bases and J by 0 bases, and 8 bases separated the two germline ends. Looked up from germline, CDR1 is DFQATT and CDR2 is SNEGSKA (reference sequence). The CDR3 is 12 residues long. CDR3 protein: CSADEANYGYTF. CDR3 nucleotides: TGCAGTGCGGACGAAGCTAACTATGGCTACACCTTC.

The V gene is TRBV19, the J gene TRBJ2-1; D gene ambiguous. Between the trimmed V and J ends, which lost 4 bases and 4 bases, there was a span of 17 bases. The V gene's germline CDR1 is LNHDA and CDR2 SQIVND (reference sequence). The CDR3 extends over 16 amino acids. CDR3 sequence reads: CASSTFDSPPYNEQFF. The CDR3 nucleotides read TGTGCCAGTAGTACCTTCGACTCCCCCCCGTACAATGAGCAGTTCTTC.

This clonotype has ten or more counts. This chain joins TRBV4-2 and TRBJ1-4, with 10 bases fitting TRBD1. Unmatched junction bases numbered 6, after V lost 3 bases and J lost 8 bases. From germline, CDR1 is LGHNA and CDR2 YNFKEQ. The CDR3 spans 15 residues. The CDR3 sequence is CASSQPGQGPEKLFF. CDR3 nucleotides: TGTGCCAGCAGCCAGCCGGGACAGGGGCCCGAAAAACTGTTTTTT.

The V gene is TRBV5-4, the J gene TRBJ2-3; D remains unclear. Germline-derived CDR1 and CDR2 are SGHNT and YYREEE (reference sequence). The CDR3 is made up of 11 amino acids. Trimming removed 3 bases from V and 9 bases from J, with 8 bases in between. The CDR3 DNA sequence: TGTGCCAGCAGCTCCGCTCGCACGCAGTATTTT. The encoded protein is CASSSARTQYF.

J is TRBJ1-5 and V is TRBV7-6; 7 bases map to TRBD1. Trimming at V came to 8 bases and at J to 6 bases, leaving 7 bases not matched to a gene. CDR1 is SGHVS, CDR2 FNYEAQ, per germline. This CDR3 has 13 residues. CDR3 region: CASSQGNRQPQHF. CDR3 sequence (DNA): TGTGCCAGCTCACAGGGGAACCGTCAGCCCCAGCATTTT.

This clonotype was detected only a few times. The rearrangement uses TRBV3-1 and TRBJ2-4, with TRBD1 identical over 10 bases. CDR1 is LGHDT, CDR2 YNNKEL, per germline (reference sequence). The length of the CDR3 is 16 residues. V dropped 3 bases and J dropped 7; count of bases not matched to a gene: 9. CDR3 nucleotides: TGTGCCAGCAGCCACGTCTTAGGACAGGGGGACAACATTCAGTACTTC. It translates to CASSHVLGQGDNIQYF.

This clonotype was found many times. This chain uses TRBV9 with TRBJ1-1; 7 bases agree with TRBD1. Germline-derived CDR1 and CDR2 are SGDLS and YYNGEE. With 0 bases clipped from V and 6 bases from J, the junction kept 8 bases outside the gene matches. The CDR3 has 15 amino acids. The CDR3 region is CASSVVYRGSAEAFF. The CDR3, as DNA: TGTGCCAGCAGCGTAGTTTACAGGGGAAGCGCTGAAGCTTTCTTT.

The gene calls are TRBV10-2 and TRBJ1-2; possible D gene TRBD1, 5 bases. Germline values: CDR1 WSHSY, CDR2 SAAADI. This CDR3 spans 12 amino acids. Trimming left V 8 bases short and J 10 bases short, with 17 bases between. CDR3 protein: CASGGRQRLYTF. The DNA of the CDR3 is TGCGCCAGCGGGGGACGACAGAGGCTCTACACCTTC.

There are many counts of this clonotype. The chain recombines TRBV11-2 with TRBJ2-3; D is perhaps TRBD2 (6 bases). The germline V and J ends were trimmed by 0 bases and 1 base, with 14 bases remaining between them. The CDR3 is 17 amino acids. Germline V gene lookup returns CDR1 SGHAT and CDR2 FQNNGV. The CDR3 bases are TGTGCCAGCAGCTTAGACGGGGGTTCTTGGGGCACAGATACGCAGTATTTT. Residues: CASSLDGGSWGTDTQYF.